The entry that follows covers one T cell receptor (beta chain) sequence. These data are taken from a study of control samples from healthy donors and cancer patients. Germline V gives CDR1 SGHRS, CDR2 YFSETQ. J was trimmed by 2 bases and V by 4 bases; bases with no gene match: 9. The CDR3 extends over 17 amino acids. Generated by immunoSEQ multiplex PCR, the TCRdb table keeps only in-frame clones and is missing some. The sample lists 140,000 or so clones; about 91% were seen once. The chain combines TRBV5-1 with TRBJ1-1; 12 nucleotides agree with TRBD1. The sample taken for sequencing was blood. The clonotype was recovered from a man aged 25 to 45 in good health. CDR3 in amino acids: CASSVPGQGARNTEAFF. The DNA for the CDR3 is TGCGCCAGCAGCGTGCCGGGACAGGGGGCGAGAAACACTGAAGCTTTCTTT.